The T cell receptor (beta chain) described here comes from a study of vaccination effects on CD4 cells after COVID-19. As for the study in general: Pools of viral peptides were used by the ViraFEST assay to expand antigen-specific CD4+ T cells ahead of sequencing.

Findings and caveats of the study: Within healthy vaccinees, only 1 of 255 vaccine-induced clones displayed cross-reactivity with common cold coronaviruses.

A remark on this clone: The antigen remains unidentified.

A 10-day culture period preceded the isolation of CD4+ T cells. Two-dose vaccination with either BNT162b2 or mRNA-1273 was given to the participants. Germline V gene sequence: CDR1 GTSNPN, CDR2 SVGIG (reference sequence). Trimming took off 0 bases at V and 4 bases at J, with 10 bases between the two ends. This CDR3 comprises 14 residues. The method was immunoSEQ multiplex PCR; TCRdb's version includes in-frame clones alone and lacks a portion of them. This table holds 42,000 or so clones, approximately 72% found once. The TCR comes from a human donor who received a COVID-19 vaccine. The chain uses TRBV30 and TRBJ2-1; weak D call: TRBD2 (5 bases). Sequencing used CD4+ T cells from PBMCs cultured without peptide, obtained after COVID-19 vaccination. The DNA for the CDR3 is TGTGCCTGGAGTGTTCGGACGGGATACAATGAGCAGTTCTTC. This codes for CAWSVRTGYNEQFF.